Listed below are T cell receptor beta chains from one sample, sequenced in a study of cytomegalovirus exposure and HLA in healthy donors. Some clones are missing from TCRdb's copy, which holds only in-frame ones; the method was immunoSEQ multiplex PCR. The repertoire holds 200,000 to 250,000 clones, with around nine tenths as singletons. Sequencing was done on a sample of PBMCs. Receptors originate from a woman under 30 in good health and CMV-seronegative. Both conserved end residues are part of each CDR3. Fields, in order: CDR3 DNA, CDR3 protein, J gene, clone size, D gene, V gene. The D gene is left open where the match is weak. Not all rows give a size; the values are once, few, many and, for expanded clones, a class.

TGCGCCAGCAGCCTCATCGGGGGAATACTCCGTAACTATGGCTACACCTTC | CASSLIGGILRNYGYTF | TRBJ1-2 | . | . | TRBV4-1
TGCGCCAGCACCGTATACACTCTAGGAGAGACCCAGTACTTC | CASTVYTLGETQYF | TRBJ2-5 | . | . | TRBV5-1
TGTGCCAGCAGCCCGGGACTAGCGGGAGGTGAGCAGTTCTTC | CASSPGLAGGEQFF | TRBJ2-1 | . | TRBD2 | TRBV7-2
TGTGCCTGGAGTACTAGCGGGAAGTACAATGAGCAGTTCTTC | CAWSTSGKYNEQFF | TRBJ2-1 | . | TRBD2 | TRBV30
TGTGCCAGCAGCTTAAGGGGGACAGGGGCCAAAGAGACCCAGTACTTC | CASSLRGTGAKETQYF | TRBJ2-5 | . | TRBD1 | TRBV7-9
TGCGCCAGCACCCACATACAGGATAGAGGCACTGAAGCTTTCTTT | CASTHIQDRGTEAFF | TRBJ1-1 | . | . | TRBV5-1
TGTGCCAGCAGCCAATCCCGGGACAGGGTGATGAACACTGAAGCTTTCTTT | CASSQSRDRVMNTEAFF | TRBJ1-1 | . | TRBD1 | TRBV16
TGTGCCAGCAAGAGGACAGGGGCGCTTGACACTGAAGCTTTCTTT | CASKRTGALDTEAFF | TRBJ1-1 | . | TRBD1 | TRBV6-5
TGTGCCAGCAGCCAAGGACCGGCCGGAGGGGACAGAACCTACGAGCAGTACTTC | CASSQGPAGGDRTYEQYF | TRBJ2-7 | . | . | TRBV4-2
TGTGCCATGCGTGGGGACAGGGGGTCGGAGACCCAGTACTTC | CAMRGDRGSETQYF | TRBJ2-5 | . | TRBD1 | TRBV10-3
TGCAGCGTGGGGACAGATGGAAACACCATATATTTT | CSVGTDGNTIYF | TRBJ1-3 | . | TRBD1 | TRBV29-1
TGTGCCAGCAGTCAGGGGCGCTTTGCTGAAGCTTTCTTT | CASSQGRFAEAFF | TRBJ1-1 | . | . | TRBV27
TGTGCTGTAGCGGGAAGCACAGATACGCAGTATTTT | CAVAGSTDTQYF | TRBJ2-3 | . | TRBD2 | TRBV30
TGTGCCAGCCGACCCTCTGGCGGGCCATTCCCCGGGGAGCTGTTTTTT | CASRPSGGPFPGELFF | TRBJ2-2 | . | . | TRBV5-4
TGCGCCAGCAGCTTGAGGCGGCCCCAGGAGACCCAGTACTTC | CASSLRRPQETQYF | TRBJ2-5 | . | . | TRBV5-1
TGCGCCAGCAGCTTGGAATTGGGCGGGAACGGCGGGGAGCTGTTTTTT | CASSLELGGNGGELFF | TRBJ2-2 | . | . | TRBV5-1
TGTGCCAGCAGTCAAGAGGCCGACAGGAACACTGAAGCTTTCTTT | CASSQEADRNTEAFF | TRBJ1-1 | . | . | TRBV2
TGTGCCAGTAAAGGGGGCTCCTACGAGCAGTACTTC | CASKGGSYEQYF | TRBJ2-7 | . | . | TRBV19
TGTGCCAGCAGTCGGGACAGCCTTCCAGATACGCAGTATTTT | CASSRDSLPDTQYF | TRBJ2-3 | . | TRBD1 | TRBV27
TGTGCCAGCAGTGTTAGGACAGGGGGCTACGAGCAGTACTTC | CASSVRTGGYEQYF | TRBJ2-7 | . | TRBD1 | TRBV2
TGTGCCAGCAGCCGGGACAGGGGAGAGCAGTACTTC | CASSRDRGEQYF | TRBJ2-7 | . | TRBD1 | TRBV5-5
TGTGCCAGCAGCTTAGGATCCGGGACAGTAAACACCGGGGAGCTGTTTTTT | CASSLGSGTVNTGELFF | TRBJ2-2 | . | TRBD1 | TRBV11-3
TGTGCCAGCAGTACGGGTTCCTACGAGCAGTACTTC | CASSTGSYEQYF | TRBJ2-7 | . | . | TRBV6-5
TGCGCCAGCAGCTTGGGAAGGGGTGAGCAGTTCTTC | CASSLGRGEQFF | TRBJ2-1 | . | . | TRBV5-1
TGTGCCAGCTTCAACAGGGACGGTAACACTGAAGCTTTCTTT | CASFNRDGNTEAFF | TRBJ1-1 | . | . | TRBV21-1
TGCGCCAGCAGCTCGAATTTAGCGGGTACGCAGTATTTT | CASSSNLAGTQYF | TRBJ2-3 | . | TRBD2 | TRBV5-1
TGTGCCAGCAGCACCAGCGGGAGGAATGGCAATGAGCAGTTCTTC | CASSTSGRNGNEQFF | TRBJ2-1 | . | TRBD2 | TRBV7-3
TGTGCCAGCAGGAAGGACAGGGGGGCTGAAAAACTGTTTTTT | CASRKDRGAEKLFF | TRBJ1-4 | once | TRBD1 | TRBV2
TGTGCCAGCAGCCCTGGGACAGGGAGCGACTATGGCTACACCTTC | CASSPGTGSDYGYTF | TRBJ1-2 | . | TRBD1 | TRBV4-2
TGTGCCAGCACCGTGACAGGGGGACTAGCCAAAAACATTCAGTACTTC | CASTVTGGLAKNIQYF | TRBJ2-4 | . | TRBD1 | TRBV28
TGCGCCAGCAGCTTGGGCGAGGATACGAGGCAGTACTTC | CASSLGEDTRQYF | TRBJ2-7 | . | . | TRBV5-1
TGTGCCAGCAGCACGGGCAATGAGCAGTTCTTC | CASSTGNEQFF | TRBJ2-1 | . | . | TRBV11-3
TGTGCCAGCAGTTACATAGGGACAGGGAGAGGGAACGAGCAGTACTTC | CASSYIGTGRGNEQYF | TRBJ2-7 | . | TRBD1 | TRBV6-5
TGTGCCAGCAGTTTATTTTCCCTGACAGGGGTGAACACTGAAGCTTTCTTT | CASSLFSLTGVNTEAFF | TRBJ1-1 | . | TRBD1 | TRBV27
TGTGCCAGCAGCCAAGGGGCGATCACCGGGGAGCTGTTTTTT | CASSQGAITGELFF | TRBJ2-2 | . | . | TRBV4-2
TGTGCCAGCAGCCGGATCGGACAGGGGGATACAATGGGGCAGTTCTTC | CASSRIGQGDTMGQFF | TRBJ2-1 | . | TRBD1 | TRBV5-4
TGCACCAGCAGCCGGGAGGAGGAGGGTGAGCAGTTCTTC | CTSSREEEGEQFF | TRBJ2-1 | . | . | TRBV1
TGTGCCAGCTCACCAGGGGGCGGGCAGTACTTC | CASSPGGGQYF | TRBJ2-7 | . | . | TRBV18
TGTGCCAGCAGTTCATCATCCTATGGCTACACCTTC | CASSSSSYGYTF | TRBJ1-2 | . | . | TRBV28
TGTGCCAGCAGTGAAGGGCTAGCGGGTTCAAATGAGCAGTTCTTC | CASSEGLAGSNEQFF | TRBJ2-1 | . | TRBD2 | TRBV2
TGTGCCAGCAGTGGCCCAATGACTAGTCGTAATGAGCAGTTCTTC | CASSGPMTSRNEQFF | TRBJ2-1 | . | . | TRBV27
TGTGCCAGCAGACAGACAGGGAGTCACACAGATACGCAGTATTTT | CASRQTGSHTDTQYF | TRBJ2-3 | . | TRBD1 | TRBV6-1
TGTGCCAGCCGACCCGCCAGCGGGAACACCGGGGAGCTGTTTTTT | CASRPASGNTGELFF | TRBJ2-2 | . | . | TRBV6-6
TGCAGTGCAACCCAGACAGATACGCAGTATTTT | CSATQTDTQYF | TRBJ2-3 | few | . | TRBV20-1
TGCGCCAGCAGCTGGGGACTAGCGGGGGCCGACACCGGGGAGCTGTTTTTT | CASSWGLAGADTGELFF | TRBJ2-2 | . | TRBD2 | TRBV5-1